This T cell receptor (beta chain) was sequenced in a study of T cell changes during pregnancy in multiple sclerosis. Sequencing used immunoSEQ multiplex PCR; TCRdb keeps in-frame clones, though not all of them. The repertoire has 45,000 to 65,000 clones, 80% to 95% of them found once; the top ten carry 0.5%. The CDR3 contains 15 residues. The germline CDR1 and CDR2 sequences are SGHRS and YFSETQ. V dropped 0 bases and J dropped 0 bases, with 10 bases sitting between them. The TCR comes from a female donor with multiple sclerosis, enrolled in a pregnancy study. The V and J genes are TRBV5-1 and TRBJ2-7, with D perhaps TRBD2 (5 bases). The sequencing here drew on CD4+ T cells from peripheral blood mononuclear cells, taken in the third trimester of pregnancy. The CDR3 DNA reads TGCGCCAGCAGCTTGGTCTCGGGGTCCTCCTACGAGCAGTACTTC. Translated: CASSLVSGSSYEQYF. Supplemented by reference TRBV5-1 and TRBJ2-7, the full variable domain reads KAGVTQTPRYLIKTRGQQVTLSCSPISGHRSVSWYQQTPGQGLQFLFEYFSETQRNKGNFPGRFSGRQFSNSRSEMNVSTLELGDSALYLCASSLVSGSSYEQYFGPGTRLTVT.